The rows below give T cell receptor beta chains drawn from one sample of a study of CD8 T cells in Susac syndrome. One entry per CDR3 protein, called by TCRdb with MiXCR from the immunoSEQ multiplex PCR reads. The sample carries tens of thousands of distinct CDR3 sequences, 85% to 95% recorded once. The sample taken for sequencing was CD8+ T cells from PBMCs. The source is a human donor in good health. Both conserved end residues are part of each CDR3. A D gene is named only where the DNA matches it firmly. Size tells how often a clone was seen (once, few, many) or the class of an expanded clone, and some rows leave it out.

J,D,V,size,DNA,CDR3
TRBJ1-2,TRBD1,TRBV20-1,.,TGCAGTGCTCTCCCGGTGGACAGGATCCTCGATGCTAACTATGGCTACACCTTC,CSALPVDRILDANYGYTF
TRBJ1-4,.,TRBV5-5,.,TGTGCCAGCAGCTTCTCTCCAGACAGGTTCGGCAGAAGACTGTTTTTT,CASSFSPDRFGRRLFF
TRBJ2-2,TRBD2,TRBV10-2,.,TGCGCCAGCAGAAAACTAGCGGGGGGTCCCAACACCGGGGAGCTGTTTTTT,CASRKLAGGPNTGELFF
TRBJ2-3,.,TRBV20-1,.,TGCAGTGCTAGGGGCGTGATGCCAGATACGCAGTATTTT,CSARGVMPDTQYF
TRBJ2-1,.,TRBV6-6,.,TGTGCCAGCAGTTACTCGGACGGCAATGAGCAGTTCTTC,CASSYSDGNEQFF
TRBJ2-1,.,TRBV10-1,.,TGCGCCAGCAGTTCCAGGGAAGCCTTGAGGAATGAGCAGTTCTTC,CASSSREALRNEQFF
TRBJ1-2,TRBD1,TRBV20-1,.,TGCAGTGCCCAGGGGGATGATCCTTATGGCTACACCTTC,CSAQGDDPYGYTF
TRBJ1-1,TRBD1,TRBV16,few,TGTGCCAGCAGCCAATGGAAGACAGGGGGCCCGAACACTGAAGCTTTCTTT,CASSQWKTGGPNTEAFF
TRBJ2-1,TRBD2,TRBV9,once,TGTGCCAGCAGCGTACCTAGCGGGGGGCCCAATGAGCAGTTCTTC,CASSVPSGGPNEQFF
TRBJ2-3,TRBD1,TRBV3-1,.,TGTGCCAGCAGCCAAGAAGAGGCTCAGTTTAGGACAGGGGGCGGCGATACGCAGTATTTT,CASSQEEAQFRTGGGDTQYF
TRBJ1-2,TRBD1,TRBV20-1,.,TGCAGTGCTTGGACAGGGGATTCTTCCTATGGCTACACCTTC,CSAWTGDSSYGYTF
TRBJ2-3,.,TRBV20-1,.,TGCAGTTGCCCGTCCTATACGGGCACAGATACGCAGTATTTT,CSCPSYTGTDTQYF
TRBJ2-3,TRBD1,TRBV5-4,.,TGTGCCAGCAGCTCTCGCCGGGACAGGGCCACAGATACGCAGTATTTT,CASSSRRDRATDTQYF
TRBJ2-7,TRBD2,TRBV2,few,TGTGCCAGCAGTGAGGCGCCGGGGGGGGCCTACGAGCAGTACTTC,CASSEAPGGAYEQYF
TRBJ1-1,.,TRBV6-2/TRBV6-3,.,TGTGCCACCCGTTGGGGGGACACTGAAGCTTTCTTT,CATRWGDTEAFF
TRBJ2-3,.,TRBV10-3,.,TGTGCCATCAGTGACGAGGACACAGATACGCAGTATTTT,CAISDEDTDTQYF
TRBJ1-1,TRBD1,TRBV5-6,.,TGTGCCAGCAGCCCAACCGGGACAGGGTACACTGAAGCTTTCTTT,CASSPTGTGYTEAFF
TRBJ1-6,.,TRBV6-2/TRBV6-3,.,TGTGCCAGCAGTTACTCGAGTAGGAATTCACCCCTCCACTTT,CASSYSSRNSPLHF
TRBJ2-7,TRBD2,TRBV9,once,TGTGCCAGCAGCGTAGGGGGGGGAACGGCCTACGAGCAGTACTTC,CASSVGGGTAYEQYF
TRBJ1-1,.,TRBV7-9,few,TGTGCCAGCAGCCCCCCGGGACCCCGTGACCCTGAAGCTTTCTTT,CASSPPGPRDPEAFF
TRBJ2-7,.,TRBV12-3/TRBV12-4,once,TGTGCCAGCAGTTTAGTACAACTCTTCTACGAGCAGTACTTC,CASSLVQLFYEQYF
TRBJ1-1,.,TRBV12-5,.,TGTGCTAGTGGTTTGGTAACGGGGCGGTACACTGAAGCTTTCTTT,CASGLVTGRYTEAFF
TRBJ1-5,.,TRBV12-3/TRBV12-4,.,TGTGCCAGCAGTTTCGCTCCCGGCCTCCACAGCAATCAGCCCCAGCATTTT,CASSFAPGLHSNQPQHF
TRBJ2-1,TRBD2,TRBV12-3/TRBV12-4,.,TGTGCCAGCAGTGTAGCGGGGGGGCCAGATGAGCAGTTCTTC,CASSVAGGPDEQFF
TRBJ2-1,.,TRBV5-4,.,TGTGCCAGCAGCTTCCCGGGTCGAGGGTTCAATGAGCAGTTCTTC,CASSFPGRGFNEQFF
TRBJ2-3,TRBD2,TRBV5-8,.,TGTGCCAGCAGCACCTCTAGCGGAACTATGCAGTATTTT,CASSTSSGTMQYF
TRBJ2-7,.,TRBV20-1,.,TGCAGTGCTAGAGATGGTAGGACTGGGACTTACCTCTACGAGCAGTACTTC,CSARDGRTGTYLYEQYF
TRBJ2-5,TRBD1,TRBV11-2,.,TGTGCCAGCAGCCCCGTTGACAGGGAAGGTCTTGGGACCCAGTACTTC,CASSPVDREGLGTQYF
TRBJ2-3,.,TRBV12-3/TRBV12-4,.,TGTGCCAGCTCCCGGCAGCCCTCCACAGATACGCAGTATTTT,CASSRQPSTDTQYF